The 30 T cell receptor beta chains presented below share a single source sample, sequenced in a study of blood T cell repertoires in COVID-19. TCRdb's table, derived via immunoSEQ multiplex PCR, lists solely in-frame clones and lacks some. The sample includes 91,000 or so clones, 82% of them seen just once. What was sequenced was peripheral blood. The source of these receptors is a man aged 50-59 years with active or convalescent COVID-19.

The chain joins TRBV10-3 to TRBJ2-2, with D possibly matching TRBD1 (5 bases). V was cut by 6 bases and J by 3 bases, with 8 bases left in between. Germline assignment: CDR1 ENHRY and CDR2 SYGVKD. The CDR3 totals 13 residues. CDR3 sequence reads: CAIRATDTGELFF. For the CDR3, the DNA is TGTGCCATCAGAGCGACAGACACCGGGGAGCTGTTTTTT.

This clone was observed once. The gene calls are TRBV4-3 and TRBJ2-3, with 7 bases identical to TRBD2. CDR1 is LGHNA and CDR2 is YSLEER in the germline V gene. The length of the CDR3 is 16 residues. The V gene end was trimmed by 0 bases and the J gene end by 6 bases; junction bases not matched to a gene: 9. CDR3 amino acids: CASSQEGGSGRDTQYF. CDR3 coding DNA: TGCGCCAGCAGCCAAGAGGGCGGTAGCGGGCGTGATACGCAGTATTTT.

This chain links TRBV1 with TRBJ1-3. TRBV1 is described as a pseudogene. This CDR3 spans 17 amino acids. CDR3 loop: CTSSQKPGGASGNTIYF. CDR3 in DNA: TGCACCAGCAGCCAAAAACCTGGGGGGGCTTCTGGAAACACCATATATTTT.

The J gene is TRBJ2-5, the V gene TRBV5-1, with TRBD2 matching over 9 bases. The ends lost 0 bases at V and 2 bases at J; junction bases unmatched: 5. Looked up from germline, CDR1 is SGHRS and CDR2 is YFSETQ. The CDR3 is 16 amino acids. The chain's CDR3 is CASSLVSGGDQETQYF. The DNA of the CDR3 is TGCGCCAGCAGCTTGGTTAGCGGGGGTGATCAAGAGACCCAGTACTTC.

The sample holds a few counts of this clone. The chain uses TRBV7-8 and TRBJ2-7; 9 bases map to TRBD1. V lost 4 bases and J lost 4; bases outside the gene matches: 8. The CDR3 loop spans 15 amino acids. Germline lookup yields CDR1 SGHVS and CDR2 FQNEAQ. This CDR3 is CASSYPGQGTYEQYF. The CDR3, as DNA: TGTGCCAGCAGCTACCCGGGACAGGGAACGTACGAGCAGTACTTC.

The CDR3 DNA sequence: TGTGCCATCAGGAATTACGGAGGCTCTGGAAACACCATATATTTT. This encodes CAIRNYGGSGNTIYF. The chain combines TRBV10-3 with TRBJ1-3; D uncertain. Germline CDR1 reads ENHRY; CDR2 reads SYGVKD. Between the trimmed V and J ends, which lost 6 bases and 0 bases, there was a span of 12 bases. CDR3 length: 15 amino acids.

This rearrangement joins TRBV28 to TRBJ2-3, with D possibly matching TRBD2 (8 bases). Germline V gene sequence: CDR1 MDHEN, CDR2 SYDVKM. Trimming took off 7 bases at V and 3 bases at J, with 20 bases between the two ends. The CDR3 extends over 16 amino acids. The CDR3 DNA reads as TGTGCCAGCACGACGGGGGGGACAGTCTTTACAGATACGCAGTATTTT. This translates into CASTTGGTVFTDTQYF.

This chain uses TRBV27 with TRBJ2-1, with D tentatively TRBD2 (6 bases). The CDR3 is made up of 14 amino acids. The V gene lost 2 bases and the J gene lost 4 bases, with 9 bases spanning the gap. CDR1 is MNHEY, CDR2 SMNVEV, per germline (reference sequence). The CDR3 sequence: CASSLPGLYNEQFF. In nucleotides, the CDR3 is TGTGCCAGCAGTTTACCGGGACTGTACAATGAGCAGTTCTTC.

This clone showed up just a few times. This sequence joins TRBV19 and TRBJ1-5; no definite D call. CDR1 is LNHDA, CDR2 SQIVND, per germline (reference sequence). With 5 bases removed from V and 9 bases from J, the gap between germline ends came to 8 bases. CDR3 length: 11 residues. The chain's CDR3 is CASSLSGPQHF. The CDR3 DNA sequence: TGTGCCAGTAGTCTTTCAGGGCCCCAGCATTTT.

The chain combines TRBV6-5 with TRBJ1-4; possible D gene TRBD1, 5 bases. The CDR3 runs 13 residues. Trimming took 8 bases from V and 6 from J, leaving 13 bases between them. Looked up from germline, CDR1 is MNHEY and CDR2 is SVGAGI. The CDR3 here is CASRTNDHEKLFF. Written as DNA, the CDR3 is TGTGCCAGCCGGACAAACGATCATGAAAAACTGTTTTTT.

This clone was seen once. The chain couples TRBV9 to TRBJ2-7, with D unclear. The CDR3 has 16 amino acids. V lost 3 bases to trimming and J lost 1 base, with 17 bases between them. Per germline, CDR1 SGDLS and CDR2 YYNGEE. As DNA, the CDR3 is TGTGCCAGCAGCGCCCCGACGGAGTCCCCATCCTACGAGCAGTACTTC. This gives the protein CASSAPTESPSYEQYF.

A single count supports this clone. The rearrangement links TRBV10-3 to TRBJ2-2; 12 bases line up with TRBD2. The CDR3 is 17 amino acids. Trimming removed 8 bases from V and 3 bases from J; junction bases left unmatched: 10. Per the germline V gene, CDR1 is ENHRY and CDR2 is SYGVKD. The CDR3, as DNA: TGTGCCATCGGACCTAGCGGGGGGGCCGTGGACACCGGGGAGCTGTTTTTT. It is translated as CAIGPSGGAVDTGELFF.

The chain recombines TRBV5-6 with TRBJ2-7; D not resolved. The germline V and J ends were trimmed by 0 bases and 0 bases, with 4 bases remaining between them. This CDR3 has 13 residues. CDR1 and CDR2 (germline): SGHDT, YYEEEE. The CDR3 DNA is TGTGCCAGCAGCTTGGGCGCCTCCTACGAGCAGTACGTC. As protein: CASSLGASYEQYV.

The chain couples TRBV5-4 to TRBJ2-3; 11 bases are shared with TRBD2. V shed 4 bases, J shed 6 bases, and the junction held 4 bases outside the gene matches. The germline V gene encodes CDR1 SGHNT and CDR2 YYREEE (reference sequence). CDR3 length: 14 amino acids. Here the CDR3 DNA reads TGTGCCAGCAGCACGACTAGCGGGGTGGATACGCAGTATTTT. This encodes CASSTTSGVDTQYF.

The rearrangement uses TRBV28 and TRBJ2-1, with TRBD2 identical over 14 bases. The V gene's germline CDR1 is MDHEN and CDR2 SYDVKM. V lost 4 bases and J lost 2; bases outside the gene matches: 4. The CDR3 has 17 residues. CDR3 protein: CASSSPTSGGAYNEQFF. DNA for the CDR3: TGTGCCAGCAGTTCCCCGACTAGCGGGGGGGCCTACAATGAGCAGTTCTTC.

This clone appeared a few times. This sequence joins TRBV9 and TRBJ1-5; possible D gene TRBD1, 6 bases. Germline V CDR1 and CDR2: SGDLS, YYNGEE. The V end was cut by 7 bases, the J end by 1 base, with 15 bases between. The CDR3 totals 15 residues. The CDR3 bases are TGTGCCAGCGGGGAGATGGGGGCAAGCAATCAGCCCCAGCATTTT. This translates into CASGEMGASNQPQHF.

This chain uses TRBV3-1 (or the pseudogene TRBV3-2) with TRBJ2-2, with TRBD2 as a possible D gene (6 bases). Germline-derived CDR1 and CDR2 are LGHDT and YNNKEL (reference sequence). With 10 bases removed from V and 1 base from J, the gap between germline ends came to 10 bases. This CDR3 comprises 13 residues. As DNA, the CDR3 is TGTGCCATAGGACTACAGAACACCGGGGAGCTGTTTTTT. Protein sequence: CAIGLQNTGELFF.

The chain joins TRBV2 to TRBJ2-2; the D gene is possibly TRBD2 (6 bases). This CDR3 contains 15 residues. The germline V and J ends were trimmed by 7 bases and 2 bases, with 14 bases remaining between them. The germline gives CDR1 SNHLY, CDR2 FYNNEI. CDR3 sequence reads: CASKRLAENTGELFF. The CDR3 bases are TGTGCCAGCAAACGATTAGCGGAAAACACCGGGGAGCTGTTTTTT.

The chain recombines TRBV19 with TRBJ1-5, with D perhaps TRBD1 (6 bases). The ends were cut back, 5 bases at V and 0 bases at J, with 11 bases in the middle. The CDR3 runs to 15 residues. CDR1 LNHDA and CDR2 SQIVND come from the germline V gene (reference sequence). Here the CDR3 reads CASSAQGYSNQPQHF. In DNA form, the CDR3 reads TGTGCCAGTAGTGCTCAGGGGTATAGCAATCAGCCCCAGCATTTT.

The chain employs TRBV20-1 and TRBJ1-1; D is unresolved. V was trimmed by 6 bases and J by 7 bases, leaving 9 bases between them. Germline V gene lookup returns CDR1 DFQATT and CDR2 SNEGSKA (reference sequence). There are 10 residues in the CDR3. CDR3 bases: TGCAGTGCCCGGGTGGGTGAAGCTTTCTTT. Translated, it gives CSARVGEAFF.

The gene calls are TRBV19 and TRBJ2-1; tentatively, D is TRBD2 (6 bases). V lost 2 bases and J lost 6, with 17 bases in between. The CDR3 has 16 amino acids. Germline loops: CDR1 LNHDA, CDR2 SQIVND (reference sequence). DNA for the CDR3: TGTGCCAGTAGTATAACGGCCTACGGAGGGTCCAATGAGCAGTTCTTC. This translates into CASSITAYGGSNEQFF. The entire variable domain, with the rest obtained from reference TRBV19 and TRBJ2-1, is as follows: DGGITQSPKYLFRKEGQNVTLSCEQNLNHDAMYWYRQDPGQGLRLIYYSQIVNDFQKGDIAEGYSVSREKKESFPLTVTSAQKNPTAFYLCASSITAYGGSNEQFFGPGTRLTVL.

The rearrangement links TRBV2 to TRBJ1-1; 8 nucleotides line up with TRBD1. Trimming took 8 bases from V and 1 from J; bases not matched to a gene: 3. The germline V gene encodes CDR1 SNHLY and CDR2 FYNNEI. The CDR3 length is 13 residues. The CDR3 DNA sequence: TGTGCCAGCGGGGACAGGACGAACACTGAAGCTTTCTTT. Protein: CASGDRTNTEAFF.

This clone was seen a few times. The chain recombines TRBV13 with TRBJ2-7; perhaps TRBD1 as D (6 bases). Germline CDR1 is PRHDT and CDR2 is FYEKMQ (reference sequence). The CDR3 is made up of 15 amino acids. V was pared by 4 bases and J by 7 bases, with 20 bases between. The CDR3 is CASSSTWTVGGEQYV. In DNA, the CDR3 is TGTGCCAGCAGCTCCACGTGGACAGTAGGCGGGGAGCAGTACGTC.

This clone has only one observation. The V and J genes are TRBV7-2 and TRBJ2-7; possibly TRBD2 for D (5 bases). This CDR3 is built from 13 residues. Germline V gene data show CDR1 as SGHTA and CDR2 as FQGNSA. V gave up 5 bases and J gave up 3 bases, with 11 bases separating them. CDR3 nucleotides: TGTGCCAGCAGCCAGAGAGGGTACTACGAGCAGTACTTC. It encodes CASSQRGYYEQYF.

V usage is TRBV27 and J usage is TRBJ2-1, with 12 bases aligning to TRBD1. With V trimmed by 7 bases and J by 3 bases, 16 bases remained unmatched. There are 19 residues in the CDR3. Germline-derived CDR1 and CDR2 are MNHEY and SMNVEV (reference sequence). The CDR3 DNA follows: TGTGCCAGCACCTCCGGGACAGGGGGCTTACAATTCTACTACAATGAGCAGTTCTTC. This encodes CASTSGTGGLQFYYNEQFF.

The genes are TRBV5-1 and TRBJ2-1, with D possibly TRBD2 on 6 matching bases. CDR3 length equals 15 residues. V was clipped by 0 bases and J by 3 bases, with 10 bases between them. Looked up from germline, CDR1 is SGHRS and CDR2 is YFSETQ. CDR3 residues: CASSLAGGDYNEQFF. The CDR3 bases are TGCGCCAGCAGCTTGGCTGGCGGGGACTACAATGAGCAGTTCTTC.

The chain recombines TRBV7-2 with TRBJ1-4; D remains unclear. V dropped 2 bases and J dropped 13 bases, with 11 bases sitting between them. This CDR3 has 12 residues. In germline, CDR1 is SGHTA, CDR2 FQGNSA. The CDR3 coding sequence is TGTGCCAGCAGCTTACGTTTGACTAGACTGTTTTTT. The encoded protein is CASSLRLTRLFF.

The rearrangement links TRBV5-5 to TRBJ2-2; maybe TRBD1 (6 bases). Germline values: CDR1 SGHKS, CDR2 YYEKEE (reference sequence). V lost 6 bases and J 1 base, leaving 10 bases between the germline ends. This CDR3 has 14 amino acids. The chain's CDR3 is CASTPTGNTGELFF. The CDR3 region has the DNA TGTGCCAGCACCCCGACAGGGAACACCGGGGAGCTGTTTTTT.

V is TRBV7-9 and J is TRBJ2-5; a weak D match, TRBD2 (6 bases). The germline V gene has CDR1 SEHNR and CDR2 FQNEAQ (reference sequence). This CDR3 contains 17 residues. Trimming took off 5 bases at V and 1 base at J, with 20 bases between the two ends. The CDR3, as DNA: TGTGCCAGCAGCCCAAGGGGCGCGGGACGAACCCAAGAGACCCAGTACTTC. Encoded protein: CASSPRGAGRTQETQYF.

V gene TRBV6-5 combines with J gene TRBJ1-4, with 10 positions matching TRBD1. This CDR3 region has 13 residues. Trimming removed 6 bases from V and 7 bases from J; junction bases left unmatched: 2. CDR1 MNHEY and CDR2 SVGAGI come from the germline V gene. The CDR3 protein is CASRGQGSEKLFF. The CDR3 DNA sequence: TGTGCCAGCAGGGGACAGGGGTCTGAAAAACTGTTTTTT.